These 30 T cell receptor beta chains were sequenced from one sample in a study of neurological immune-mediated disorders (dated by TCRdb to the late 2010s). Libraries came from 5' RACE. TCRdb shows the sequencer as Illumina HiSeq 2500. TCRdb cleaned the public reads at Q25 with fastp, built clones with MiXCR and kept in-frame beta chains. Rows are unified per CDR3 protein, each entry keeping the most common DNA and genes. The sample table lists approximately 89,000 distinct CDR3 sequences, 4.3% of them with a count of one. Together, the top ten hold around 6% of the sample. Taken with the paper, the label for time point translates to: longitudinal time-point 3. What was sequenced was PBMCs. These receptors were obtained from a woman between 55 and 75 years old with multiple sclerosis.

This clonotype has at least ten counts. The chain couples TRBV14 to TRBJ2-5; D perhaps matches TRBD2 (5 bases). There are 16 residues in the CDR3. V gave up 4 bases and J gave up 2 bases, with 17 bases separating them. Germline CDR1 reads SGHDN; CDR2 reads FVKESK. CDR3 amino acids: CASSPSRGLIQETQYF. The DNA for the CDR3 is TGTGCCAGCAGCCCGTCGCGTGGACTGATTCAAGAGACCCAGTACTTC.

This clonotype occurred many times. This chain uses TRBV6-5 with TRBJ2-3; D is unclear. V dropped 6 bases and J dropped 0 bases, with 4 bases sitting between them. Germline CDR1 reads MNHEY; CDR2 reads SVGAGI. The CDR3 extends over 12 amino acids. The CDR3 spells CASRSSTDTQYF. CDR3 in DNA: TGTGCCAGCAGGAGTAGCACAGATACGCAGTATTTT.

The table lists this clonotype with many counts. The CDR3 DNA sequence: TGCAGCGTTCGCCCAGGAGGGGCGAACACCGGGGAGCTGTTTTTT. This sequence encodes CSVRPGGANTGELFF. This chain links TRBV29-1 with TRBJ2-2; tentatively, D is TRBD2 (6 bases). This CDR3 has 15 residues. CDR1 and CDR2 (germline): SQVTM, ANQGSEA. V lost 5 bases and J 0 bases, leaving 13 bases between the germline ends.

This clonotype showed up many times. The chain combines TRBV18 with TRBJ1-2; D remains unclear. Per germline, CDR1 KGHSH and CDR2 LQKENI. The V and J ends lost 2 bases and 1 base respectively, with 5 bases between them. The CDR3 length is 13 residues. The CDR3 loop is CASSPTVNYGYTF. The CDR3 nucleotides read TGTGCCAGCTCACCAACTGTTAACTATGGCTACACCTTC.

This clonotype was recorded at least ten times. The chain joins TRBV20-1 to TRBJ2-3; 8 bases line up with TRBD1. J was trimmed by 6 bases and V by 6 bases; bases with no gene match: 8. The germline CDR1 and CDR2 sequences are DFQATT and SNEGSKA (reference sequence). The length of the CDR3 is 13 residues. Here the CDR3 DNA reads TGCAGTGCCCCACAGGGGGAGAGGGATACGCAGTATTTT. Translation gives CSAPQGERDTQYF.

The gene calls are TRBV18 and TRBJ1-2; 7 positions match TRBD1. V lost 4 bases and J lost 10; bases outside the gene matches: 9. The CDR3 length is 13 residues. Germline V gene lookup returns CDR1 KGHSH and CDR2 LQKENI. DNA of the CDR3: TGTGCCAGCTCACTAGACAGGGTTGCTGACTACACCTTC. Its translation is CASSLDRVADYTF.

At least ten counts were recorded for this clonotype. This chain connects TRBV5-1 to TRBJ1-2, with D tentatively TRBD1 (6 bases). V shed 4 bases and J shed 8 bases, with 15 bases lying between them. This CDR3 is built from 13 residues. Germline V gene data show CDR1 as SGHRS and CDR2 as YFSETQ. CDR3 DNA: TGCGCCAGCAGCACGGCGATGGACAGCGGCTACACCTTC. Translated, it gives CASSTAMDSGYTF.

This clonotype was counted ten times or more. The rearrangement uses TRBV6-6 and TRBJ1-2; D ambiguous. The V gene's germline CDR1 is MNHNY and CDR2 SVGAGI (reference sequence). CDR3 length: 13 amino acids. The V gene lost 0 bases and the J gene lost 3 bases, with 5 bases spanning the gap. CDR3: CASSYSGDYGYTF. Here the CDR3 DNA reads TGTGCCAGCAGTTACTCTGGGGACTATGGCTACACCTTC.

This clonotype was seen ten or more times. V and J are TRBV20-1 and TRBJ2-2; no reliable D call. CDR3 length: 13 amino acids. Trimming left V 1 base short and J 2 bases short, with 5 bases between. Germline CDR1 and CDR2: DFQATT and SNEGSKA (reference sequence). The CDR3: CSARGSNTGELFF. The CDR3 DNA is TGCAGTGCTAGAGGGAGTAACACCGGGGAGCTGTTTTTT.

This clonotype was observed many times. V usage is TRBV5-1 and J usage is TRBJ2-2; D possibly corresponds to TRBD2 (6 bases). V lost 0 bases and J lost 5, with 11 bases in between. Per the germline V gene, CDR1 is SGHRS and CDR2 is YFSETQ. This CDR3 has 15 amino acids. DNA for the CDR3: TGCGCCAGCAGCTTGGAACAGGCGGGGACCGGGGAGCTGTTTTTT. Translated: CASSLEQAGTGELFF.

In this sample, this clonotype turned up many times. The chain carries TRBV3-1 and TRBJ2-7; D might be TRBD2 (5 bases). The V and J ends lost 4 bases and 5 bases respectively, with 18 bases between them. The germline gives CDR1 LGHDT, CDR2 YNNKEL (reference sequence). The CDR3 loop spans 15 amino acids. The CDR3, as DNA: TGTGCCAGCAGCCCCGGCGGGTTGTCGCGCGACGAGCAGTACTTC. Translating it yields CASSPGGLSRDEQYF.

This clonotype came up a few times. V is TRBV19 and J is TRBJ1-1; D unresolved. The CDR3 is 13 amino acids. Trimming took off 7 bases at V and 2 bases at J, with 11 bases between the two ends. CDR1 and CDR2 from the germline V gene are LNHDA and SQIVND (reference sequence). The CDR3 DNA follows: TGTGCCAGTACCACAAGGGATAACACTGAAGCTTTCTTT. This translates into CASTTRDNTEAFF.

This clonotype was seen ten or more times. The V and J genes are TRBV4-1 and TRBJ1-3; D ambiguous. The V gene lost 7 bases and the J gene lost 0 bases, with 10 bases spanning the gap. This CDR3 has 14 residues. Germline V gives CDR1 MGHRA, CDR2 YSYEKL. The CDR3 DNA follows: TGCGCCAGCACCCCAGGACGCTCTGGAAACACCATATATTTT. Its translation is CASTPGRSGNTIYF.

This clonotype has a count of ten or more. The V call is TRBV2, the J call TRBJ2-6; either TRBD1 or TRBD2 may fit D (5 bases each). Germline-derived CDR1 and CDR2 are SNHLY and FYNNEI. Trimming took off 5 bases at V and 2 bases at J, with 10 bases between the two ends. The length of the CDR3 is 15 residues. CDR3 sequence reads: CASSRGTPGANVLTF. CDR3 sequence (DNA): TGTGCCAGCAGTCGAGGGACCCCTGGGGCCAACGTCCTGACTTTC.

This clonotype was seen repeatedly, ten times or more. The rearrangement uses TRBV12-3 or TRBV12-4 and TRBJ1-6, with a weak D call TRBD1 (5 bases). V was clipped by 6 bases and J by 5 bases, with 11 bases between them. This CDR3 spans 14 amino acids. CDR3 amino acids: CASRGGIDNSPLHF. In nucleotides, the CDR3 is TGTGCCAGCAGGGGGGGGATCGATAATTCACCCCTCCACTTT.

This clonotype was found many times. The chain is built from TRBV5-8 and TRBJ1-6; TRBD1 matches 7 bases. This CDR3 is 18 amino acids long. V trimming: 0 bases; J trimming: 0 bases; junction bases outside the gene matches: 6. The germline V gene encodes CDR1 SGHTS and CDR2 YDEGEE. Here the CDR3 reads CASSLVTGVGSYNSPLHF. The CDR3 nucleotides read TGTGCCAGCAGCTTGGTTACAGGGGTGGGCTCCTATAATTCACCCCTCCACTTT.

This clonotype has at least ten counts. The chain has TRBV5-1 and TRBJ2-7; 10 bases line up with TRBD1. Unmatched junction bases numbered 7, after V lost 4 bases and J lost 0 bases. The CDR3 contains 16 residues. Germline CDR1 SGHRS, CDR2 YFSETQ. CDR3 sequence (DNA): TGCGCCAGCAGCGTAGGACAGGGGGGTTCCTCCTACGAGCAGTACTTC. Its translation is CASSVGQGGSSYEQYF.

Of note for this clonotype: Being one base from a much bigger clone, this may be a read error. V gene TRBV18 combines with J gene TRBJ2-1; D possibly corresponds to TRBD2 (6 bases). This CDR3 comprises 15 residues. Per germline, CDR1 KGHSH and CDR2 LQKENI. With 4 bases removed from V and 0 bases from J, the gap between germline ends came to 10 bases. The DNA of the CDR3 is TGTGCCAGCTCACGAGGGGAGGACTCCTACAATGAGCAGTTCTTC. Translated, it gives CASSRGEDSYNEQFF.

This clonotype has a count of ten or more. The chain has TRBV7-8 and TRBJ1-1; D gene ambiguous. Trimming removed 1 base at V and 7 bases at J, with 7 bases between. The germline CDR1 and CDR2 sequences are SGHVS and FQNEAQ. This CDR3 contains 12 residues. The CDR3 DNA follows: TGTGCCAGCAGCTTAGAGACAAGTGAAGCTTTCTTT. It translates to CASSLETSEAFF. The full variable domain, in which reference TRBV7-8 and TRBJ1-1 provide the parts outside the CDR3, is GAGVSQSPRYKVAKRGQDVALRCDPISGHVSLFWYQQALGQGPEFLTYFQNEAQLDKSGLPSDRFFAERPEGSVSTLKIQRTQQEDSAVYLCASSLETSEAFFGQGTRLTVV.

The sample holds many counts of this clonotype. The chain combines TRBV5-6 with TRBJ1-1, with TRBD1 identical over 8 bases. The CDR3 is 15 amino acids. Germline CDR1 reads SGHDT; CDR2 reads YYEEEE. The junction had 6 bases not matched to a gene; V was cut back by 1 base and J by 4 bases. CDR3 loop: CASSLTGQAITEAFF. The CDR3 nucleotides are TGTGCCAGCAGCTTGACGGGACAGGCGATCACTGAAGCTTTCTTT.

This clonotype was found many times. The chain links TRBV18 to TRBJ2-2, with D possibly TRBD1 on 6 matching bases. The CDR3 totals 15 residues. The V end was cut by 5 bases, the J end by 0 bases, with 10 bases between. The germline CDR1 and CDR2 sequences are KGHSH and LQKENI. The CDR3 coding sequence is TGTGCCAGCTCAACCTGGACAGCGAACACCGGGGAGCTGTTTTTT. Amino acid sequence: CASSTWTANTGELFF.

This clonotype was counted ten times or more. The V call is TRBV20-1, the J call TRBJ2-5; 11 bases agree with TRBD1. Trimming took 5 bases from V and 2 from J; bases not matched to a gene: 4. The CDR3 has 14 amino acids. Germline values: CDR1 DFQATT, CDR2 SNEGSKA (reference sequence). The CDR3, as DNA: TGCAGTGCTGGACAGGGGGCGCAGCAAGAGACCCAGTACTTC. Protein sequence: CSAGQGAQQETQYF.

The table lists this clonotype with many counts. The chain uses TRBV5-1 and TRBJ2-1; 11 nucleotides line up with TRBD2. The CDR3 extends over 18 amino acids. Germline CDR1 SGHRS, CDR2 YFSETQ. V was pared by 4 bases and J by 2 bases, with 11 bases of the junction left unmatched. The CDR3 region has the DNA TGCGCCAGCAGCCCCCGGACTAGCGGGCCGACGACCTACAATGAGCAGTTCTTC. Protein product: CASSPRTSGPTTYNEQFF.

This clonotype was counted at least ten times. V gene TRBV5-1 combines with J gene TRBJ2-1; D may be TRBD1 (6 bases). The CDR3 is 14 amino acids. Deletions cut 0 bases from V and 3 bases from J, with 7 bases between. Germline assignment: CDR1 SGHRS and CDR2 YFSETQ. This CDR3 reads CASSLGQDYNEQFF. CDR3 DNA: TGCGCCAGCAGCTTGGGACAGGACTACAATGAGCAGTTCTTC.

This clonotype was seen ten or more times. This chain joins TRBV5-1 and TRBJ2-3; TRBD2 agrees at 10 bases. V was clipped by 3 bases and J by 4 bases; unmatched bases: 5. The CDR3 totals 15 residues. From germline, CDR1 is SGHRS and CDR2 YFSETQ. The CDR3 coding sequence is TGCGCCAGCAGCTCCATAGCGGGGGGACCAGATACGCAGTATTTT. Protein: CASSSIAGGPDTQYF.

This clonotype was picked up many times. The V call is TRBV5-1, the J call TRBJ1-6; D unclear. V shed 5 bases and J shed 10 bases, with 13 bases lying between them. From germline, CDR1 is SGHRS and CDR2 YFSETQ. This CDR3 has 13 amino acids. The CDR3 loop reads CASRSAGGSPLHF. CDR3 bases: TGCGCCAGCAGATCGGCAGGAGGGTCACCCCTCCACTTT.

This clonotype appeared many times. The chain has TRBV5-1 and TRBJ2-1; 16 nucleotides line up with TRBD2. V shed 3 bases and J 10 bases; nucleotides not matched to a gene: 7. Germline V gene lookup returns CDR1 SGHRS and CDR2 YFSETQ. The CDR3 sequence is 16 residues long. CDR3 nucleotides: TGCGCCAGCAGCTCCGGGACTAGCGGGGGGGCTAGGGAGCAGTTCTTC. Its translation: CASSSGTSGGAREQFF.

This clonotype came up many times. The chain uses TRBV3-1 and TRBJ1-1, with D possibly TRBD1 on 5 matching bases. The CDR3 is made up of 14 amino acids. Trimming removed 4 bases at V and 4 bases at J, with 13 bases between. Looked up from germline, CDR1 is LGHDT and CDR2 is YNNKEL (reference sequence). The CDR3 spells CASSPSGSFTEAFF. As DNA, the CDR3 is TGTGCCAGCAGCCCCTCAGGGTCTTTCACTGAAGCTTTCTTT.

This clonotype was counted many times. V usage is TRBV3-1 and J usage is TRBJ1-5, with D maybe TRBD1 (6 bases). Germline CDR1 is LGHDT and CDR2 is YNNKEL (reference sequence). Trimming pared 4 bases from V and 6 bases from J, leaving 13 bases between. This CDR3 spans 14 amino acids. CDR3 in DNA: TGTGCCAGCAGCCCTACAGGGAGGCCTCAGCCCCAGCATTTT. It is translated as CASSPTGRPQPQHF.

The sample holds many counts of this clonotype. The chain has TRBV5-1 and TRBJ2-3; D is undetermined. The V and J ends lost 0 bases and 3 bases respectively, with 8 bases between them. Germline V gene data show CDR1 as SGHRS and CDR2 as YFSETQ. This CDR3 is 14 amino acids long. The CDR3 DNA is TGCGCCAGCAGCTTGGAGTCCGGGACAGATACGCAGTATTTT. Protein sequence: CASSLESGTDTQYF. The whole variable domain, remainder taken from reference TRBV5-1 and TRBJ2-3, is KAGVTQTPRYLIKTRGQQVTLSCSPISGHRSVSWYQQTPGQGLQFLFEYFSETQRNKGNFPGRFSGRQFSNSRSEMNVSTLELGDSALYLCASSLESGTDTQYFGPGTRLTVL.